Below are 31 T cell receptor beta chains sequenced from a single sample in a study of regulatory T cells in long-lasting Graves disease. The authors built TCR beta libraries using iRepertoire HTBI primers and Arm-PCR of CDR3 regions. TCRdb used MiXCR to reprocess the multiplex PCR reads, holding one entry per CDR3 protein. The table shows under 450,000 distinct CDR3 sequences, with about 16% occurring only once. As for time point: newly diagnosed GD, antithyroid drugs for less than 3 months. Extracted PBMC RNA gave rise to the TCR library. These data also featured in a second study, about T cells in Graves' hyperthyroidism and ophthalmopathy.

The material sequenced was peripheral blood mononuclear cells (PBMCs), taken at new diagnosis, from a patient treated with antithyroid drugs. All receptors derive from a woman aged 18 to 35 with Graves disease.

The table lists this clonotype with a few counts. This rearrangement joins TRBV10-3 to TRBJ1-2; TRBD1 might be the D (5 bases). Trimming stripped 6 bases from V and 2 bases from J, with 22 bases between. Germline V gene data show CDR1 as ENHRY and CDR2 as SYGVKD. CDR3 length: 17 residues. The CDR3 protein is CAISAGRNGLLNYGYTF. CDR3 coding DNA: TGTGCCATCAGCGCGGGACGGAATGGACTCCTGAACTATGGCTACACCTTC.

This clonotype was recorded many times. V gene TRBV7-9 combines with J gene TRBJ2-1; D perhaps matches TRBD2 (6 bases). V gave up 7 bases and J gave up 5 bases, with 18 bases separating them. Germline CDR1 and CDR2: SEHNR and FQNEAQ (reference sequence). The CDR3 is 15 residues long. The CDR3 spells CASIRVGLANNEQFF. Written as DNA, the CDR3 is TGTGCCAGCATCCGAGTGGGGCTAGCGAACAATGAGCAGTTCTTC.

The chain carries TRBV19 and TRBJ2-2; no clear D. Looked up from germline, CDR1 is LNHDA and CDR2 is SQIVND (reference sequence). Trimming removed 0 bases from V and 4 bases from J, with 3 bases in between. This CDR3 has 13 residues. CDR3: CASSIDITGELFF. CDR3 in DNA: TGTGCCAGTAGTATAGATATCACCGGGGAGCTGTTTTTT.

The CDR3 DNA follows: TGTGCCAGCAGGGGCGGGACAGAGAACACCGGGGAGCTGTTTTTT. Encoded protein: CASRGGTENTGELFF. The V and J genes are TRBV7-9 and TRBJ2-2, with D tentatively TRBD1 (7 bases). Germline lookup yields CDR1 SEHNR and CDR2 FQNEAQ (reference sequence). The CDR3 totals 15 residues. Trimming left V 6 bases short and J 1 base short, with 12 bases between.

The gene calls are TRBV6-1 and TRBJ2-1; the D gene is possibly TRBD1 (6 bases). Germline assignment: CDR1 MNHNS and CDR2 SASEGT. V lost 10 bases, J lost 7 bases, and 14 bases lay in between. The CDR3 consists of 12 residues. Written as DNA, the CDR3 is TGTGCCATCTCAACAGGGTATAATGAGCAGTTCTTC. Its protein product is CAISTGYNEQFF.

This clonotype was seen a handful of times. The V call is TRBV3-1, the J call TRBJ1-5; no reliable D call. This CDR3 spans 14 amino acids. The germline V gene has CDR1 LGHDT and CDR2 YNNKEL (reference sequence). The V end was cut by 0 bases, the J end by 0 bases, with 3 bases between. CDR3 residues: CASSQEYSNQPQHF. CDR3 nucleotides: TGTGCCAGCAGCCAAGAATATAGCAATCAGCCCCAGCATTTT.

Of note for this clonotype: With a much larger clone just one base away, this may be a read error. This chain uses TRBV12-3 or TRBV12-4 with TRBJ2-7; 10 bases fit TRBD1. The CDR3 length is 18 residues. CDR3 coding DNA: TGTGCCAGCAGTCTAGACGGGGGGGTGGGACAGGGGCGCATCGAGCGGTACTTC. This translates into CASSLDGGVGQGRIERYF.

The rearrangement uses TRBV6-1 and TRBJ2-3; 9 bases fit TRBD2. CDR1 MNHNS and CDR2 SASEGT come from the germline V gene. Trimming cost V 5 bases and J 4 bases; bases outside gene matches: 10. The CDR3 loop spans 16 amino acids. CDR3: CASSLNGGRASDTQYF. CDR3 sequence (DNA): TGTGCCAGCAGTCTCAACGGCGGGAGGGCCTCAGATACGCAGTATTTT.

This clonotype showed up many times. The CDR3 DNA reads TGCGCCAGCAGCTGGGGGGGCCACAACCAAAGGACTGAAGCTTTCTTT. It is translated as CASSWGGHNQRTEAFF. V is TRBV5-1 and J is TRBJ1-1; TRBD1 might be the D (6 bases). CDR1 is SGHRS and CDR2 is YFSETQ in the germline V gene. V lost 3 bases, J lost 5 bases, and 20 bases lay in between. This CDR3 is 16 amino acids long.

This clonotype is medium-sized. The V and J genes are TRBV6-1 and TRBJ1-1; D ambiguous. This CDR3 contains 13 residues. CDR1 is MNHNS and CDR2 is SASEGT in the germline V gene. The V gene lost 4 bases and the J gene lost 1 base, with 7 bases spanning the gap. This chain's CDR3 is CASSGGQNTEAFF. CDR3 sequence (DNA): TGTGCCAGCAGTGGAGGGCAGAACACTGAAGCTTTCTTT.

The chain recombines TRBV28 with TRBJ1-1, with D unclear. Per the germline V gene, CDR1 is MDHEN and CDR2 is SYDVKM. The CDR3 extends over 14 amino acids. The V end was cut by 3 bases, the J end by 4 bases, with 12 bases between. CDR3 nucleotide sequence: TGTGCCAGCAGTTTTGGTGAACTGGGCACTGAAGCTTTCTTT. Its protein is CASSFGELGTEAFF. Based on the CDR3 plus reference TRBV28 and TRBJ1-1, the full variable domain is DVKVTQSSRYLVKRTGEKVFLECVQDMDHENMFWYRQDPGLGLRLIYFSYDVKMKEKGDIPEGYSVSREKKERFSLILESASTNQTSMYLCASSFGELGTEAFFGQGTRLTVV.

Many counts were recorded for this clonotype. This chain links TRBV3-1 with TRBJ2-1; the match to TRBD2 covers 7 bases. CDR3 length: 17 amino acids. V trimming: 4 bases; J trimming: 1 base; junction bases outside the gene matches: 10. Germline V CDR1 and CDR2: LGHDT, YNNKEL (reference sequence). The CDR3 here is CASSPRPSGYSYNEQFF. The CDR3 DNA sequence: TGTGCCAGCAGCCCCCGTCCTAGCGGCTATTCCTACAATGAGCAGTTCTTC.

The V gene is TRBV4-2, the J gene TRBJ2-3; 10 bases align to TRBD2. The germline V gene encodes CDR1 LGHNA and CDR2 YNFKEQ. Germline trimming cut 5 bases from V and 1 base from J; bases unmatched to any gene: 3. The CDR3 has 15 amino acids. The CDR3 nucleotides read TGTGCCAGCAGCATCGGGACTAGCGGCACAGATACGCAGTATTTT. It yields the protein CASSIGTSGTDTQYF.

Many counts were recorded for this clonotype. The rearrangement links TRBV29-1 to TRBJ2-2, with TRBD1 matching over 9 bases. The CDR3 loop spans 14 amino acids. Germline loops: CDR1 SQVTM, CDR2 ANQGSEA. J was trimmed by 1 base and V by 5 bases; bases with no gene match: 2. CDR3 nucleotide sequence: TGCAGCGTTAGGGACAGGGTGAACACCGGGGAGCTGTTTTTT. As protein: CSVRDRVNTGELFF.

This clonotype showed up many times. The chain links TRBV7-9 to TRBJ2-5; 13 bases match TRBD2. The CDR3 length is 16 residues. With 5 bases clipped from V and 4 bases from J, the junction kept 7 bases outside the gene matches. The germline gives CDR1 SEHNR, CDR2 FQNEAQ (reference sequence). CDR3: CASSGPGLAGRETQYF. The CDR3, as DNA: TGTGCCAGCAGCGGGCCGGGACTAGCGGGAAGAGAGACCCAGTACTTC.

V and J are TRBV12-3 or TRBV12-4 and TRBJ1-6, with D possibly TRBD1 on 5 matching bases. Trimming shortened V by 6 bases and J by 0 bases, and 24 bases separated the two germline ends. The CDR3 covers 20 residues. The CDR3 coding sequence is TGTGCCAGCAGCCAAGGGGATCGACCAAGAGCTAGCTCCTATAATTCACCCCTCCACTTT. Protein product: CASSQGDRPRASSYNSPLHF.

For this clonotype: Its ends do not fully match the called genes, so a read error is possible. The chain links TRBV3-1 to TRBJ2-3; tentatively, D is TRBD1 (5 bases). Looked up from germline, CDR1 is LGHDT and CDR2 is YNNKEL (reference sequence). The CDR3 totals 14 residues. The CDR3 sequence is CASGQGAFTGTQYF. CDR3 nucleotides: TGTGCCAGCGGCCAAGGCGCTTTCACAGGTACGCAGTATTTT.

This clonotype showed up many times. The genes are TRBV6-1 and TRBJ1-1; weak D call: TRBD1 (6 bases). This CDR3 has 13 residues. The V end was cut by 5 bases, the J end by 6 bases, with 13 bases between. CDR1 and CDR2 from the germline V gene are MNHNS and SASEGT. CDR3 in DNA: TGTGCCAGCAGTACAGGGAATCGCGCTGAAGCTTTCTTT. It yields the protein CASSTGNRAEAFF.

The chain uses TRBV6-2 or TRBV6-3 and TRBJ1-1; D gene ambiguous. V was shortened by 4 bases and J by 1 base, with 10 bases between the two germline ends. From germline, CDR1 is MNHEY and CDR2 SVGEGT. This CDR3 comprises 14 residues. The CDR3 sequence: CASSLNPRNTEAFF. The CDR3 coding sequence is TGTGCCAGCAGTTTAAACCCACGGAACACTGAAGCTTTCTTT.

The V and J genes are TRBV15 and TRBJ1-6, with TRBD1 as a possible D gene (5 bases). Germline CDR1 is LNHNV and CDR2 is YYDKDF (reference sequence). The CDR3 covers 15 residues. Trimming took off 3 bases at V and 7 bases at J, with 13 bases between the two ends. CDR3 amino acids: CATSRVGDRNSPLHF. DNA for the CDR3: TGTGCCACCAGCAGGGTGGGGGATCGGAATTCACCCCTCCACTTT. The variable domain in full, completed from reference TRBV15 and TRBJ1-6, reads DAMVIQNPRYQVTQFGKPVTLSCSQTLNHNVMYWYQQKSSQAPKLLFHYYDKDFNNEADTPDNFQSRRPNTSFCFLDIRSPGLGDTAMYLCATSRVGDRNSPLHFGNGTRLTVT.

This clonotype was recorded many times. The DNA for the CDR3 is TGTGCCAGCAGGAGGCACGGGACAACCCGTTTATATGGCTACACCTTC. Translating it yields CASRRHGTTRLYGYTF. V gene TRBV6-1 combines with J gene TRBJ1-2, with D tentatively TRBD1 (6 bases). The germline V gene encodes CDR1 MNHNS and CDR2 SASEGT. There are 16 residues in the CDR3. Trimming shortened V by 6 bases and J by 5 bases, and 22 bases separated the two germline ends.

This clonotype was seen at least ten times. The CDR3 loop is CASSTTRNTGELFF. CDR3 coding DNA: TGTGCCAGCAGTACAACAAGGAACACCGGGGAGCTGTTTTTT. The chain employs TRBV2 and TRBJ2-2; no reliable D call. Trimming removed 5 bases from V and 1 base from J, with 8 bases in between. CDR1 is SNHLY and CDR2 is FYNNEI in the germline V gene. CDR3 length: 14 residues.

CDR3 sequence: CASSPQQGEGHEQFF. In DNA form, the CDR3 reads TGTGCCAGCAGCCCCCAACAGGGCGAAGGTCATGAGCAGTTCTTC. The genes are TRBV7-6 and TRBJ2-1, with a weak D call TRBD1 (6 bases). This CDR3 is built from 15 residues. Germline V gives CDR1 SGHVS, CDR2 FNYEAQ. V dropped 5 bases and J dropped 8 bases, with 19 bases sitting between them.

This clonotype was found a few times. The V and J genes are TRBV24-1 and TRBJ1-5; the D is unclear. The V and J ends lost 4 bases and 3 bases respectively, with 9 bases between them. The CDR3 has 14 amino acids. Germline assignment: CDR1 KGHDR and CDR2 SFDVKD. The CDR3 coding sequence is TGTGCCACCAGTGACGGAAGTATCAATCAGCCCCAGCATTTT. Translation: CATSDGSINQPQHF.

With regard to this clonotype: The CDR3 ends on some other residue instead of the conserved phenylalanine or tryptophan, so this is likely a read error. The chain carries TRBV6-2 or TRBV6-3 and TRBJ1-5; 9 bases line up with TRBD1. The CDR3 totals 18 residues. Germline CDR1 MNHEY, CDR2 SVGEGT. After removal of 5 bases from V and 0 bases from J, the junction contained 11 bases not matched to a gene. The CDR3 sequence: CASSEGWRDRDSNQPQHL. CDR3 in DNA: TGTGCCAGCAGTGAAGGTTGGAGGGACAGGGATAGCAATCAGCCCCAGCATCTT.

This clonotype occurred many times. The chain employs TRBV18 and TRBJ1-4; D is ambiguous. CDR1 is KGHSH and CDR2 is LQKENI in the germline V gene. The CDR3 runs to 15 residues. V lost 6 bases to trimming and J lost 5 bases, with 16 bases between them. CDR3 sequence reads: CASSPPRRRNEKLFF. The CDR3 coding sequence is TGTGCCAGCTCGCCCCCGAGACGGCGGAATGAAAAACTGTTTTTT. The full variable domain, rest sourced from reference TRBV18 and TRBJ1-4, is NAGVMQNPRHLVRRRGQEARLRCSPMKGHSHVYWYRQLPEEGLKFMVYLQKENIIDESGMPKERFSAEFPKEGPSILRIQQVVRGDSAAYFCASSPPRRRNEKLFFGSGTQLSVL.

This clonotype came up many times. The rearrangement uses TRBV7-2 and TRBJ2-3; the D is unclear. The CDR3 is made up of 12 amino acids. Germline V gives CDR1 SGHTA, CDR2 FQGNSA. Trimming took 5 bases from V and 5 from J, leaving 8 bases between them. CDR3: CASSKYGDTQYF. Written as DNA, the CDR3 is TGTGCCAGCAGCAAATACGGAGATACGCAGTATTTT.

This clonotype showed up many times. The CDR3 sequence: CASSPPYFDGETQYF. CDR3 DNA sequence: TGTGCCAGCTCACCACCCTATTTTGACGGGGAGACCCAGTACTTC. The genes are TRBV18 and TRBJ2-5; no firm D call. In germline, CDR1 is KGHSH, CDR2 LQKENI. V dropped 0 bases and J dropped 5 bases, with 13 bases sitting between them. There are 15 residues in the CDR3.

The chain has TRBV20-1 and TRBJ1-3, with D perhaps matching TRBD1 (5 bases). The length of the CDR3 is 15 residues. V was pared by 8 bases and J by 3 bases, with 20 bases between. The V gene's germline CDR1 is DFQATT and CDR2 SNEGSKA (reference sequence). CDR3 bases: TGCAGTCGCTACCAGGCAGGGAGAAATGGAAACACCATATATTTT. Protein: CSRYQAGRNGNTIYF.

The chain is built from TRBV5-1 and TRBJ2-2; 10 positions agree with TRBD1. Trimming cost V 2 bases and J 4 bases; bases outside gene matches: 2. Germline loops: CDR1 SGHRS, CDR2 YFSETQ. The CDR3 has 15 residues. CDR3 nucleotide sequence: TGCGCCAGCAGCTTCGGACAGGGGGGCACCGGGGAGCTGTTTTTT. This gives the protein CASSFGQGGTGELFF. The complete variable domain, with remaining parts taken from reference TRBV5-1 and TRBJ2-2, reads KAGVTQTPRYLIKTRGQQVTLSCSPISGHRSVSWYQQTPGQGLQFLFEYFSETQRNKGNFPGRFSGRQFSNSRSEMNVSTLELGDSALYLCASSFGQGGTGELFFGEGSRLTVL.

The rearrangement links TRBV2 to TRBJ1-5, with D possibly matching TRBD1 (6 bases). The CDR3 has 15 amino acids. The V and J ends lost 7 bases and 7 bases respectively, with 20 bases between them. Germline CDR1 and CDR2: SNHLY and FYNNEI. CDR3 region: CASTAGRQAFQPQHF. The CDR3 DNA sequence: TGTGCCAGCACCGCGGGCCGACAGGCGTTCCAGCCCCAGCATTTT.